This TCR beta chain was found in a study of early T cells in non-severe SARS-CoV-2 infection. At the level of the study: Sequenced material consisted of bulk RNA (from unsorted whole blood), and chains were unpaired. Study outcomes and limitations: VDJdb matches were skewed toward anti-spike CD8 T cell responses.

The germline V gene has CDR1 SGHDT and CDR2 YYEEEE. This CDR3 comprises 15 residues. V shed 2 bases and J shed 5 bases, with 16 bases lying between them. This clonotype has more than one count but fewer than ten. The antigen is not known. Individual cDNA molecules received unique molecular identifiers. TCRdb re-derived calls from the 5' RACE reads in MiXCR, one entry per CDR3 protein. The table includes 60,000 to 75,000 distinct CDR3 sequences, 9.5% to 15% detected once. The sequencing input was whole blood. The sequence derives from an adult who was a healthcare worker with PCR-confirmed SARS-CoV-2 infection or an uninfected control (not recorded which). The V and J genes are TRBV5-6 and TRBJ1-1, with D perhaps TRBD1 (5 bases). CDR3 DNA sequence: TGTGCCAGCAGCTTATACAAGGGGCGTCAAACTGAAGCTTTCTTT. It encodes CASSLYKGRQTEAFF. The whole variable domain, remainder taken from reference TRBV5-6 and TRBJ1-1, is DAGVTQSPTHLIKTRGQQVTLRCSPKSGHDTVSWYQQALGQGPQFIFQYYEEEERQRGNFPDRFSGHQFPNYSSELNVNALLLGDSALYLCASSLYKGRQTEAFFGQGTRLTVV.